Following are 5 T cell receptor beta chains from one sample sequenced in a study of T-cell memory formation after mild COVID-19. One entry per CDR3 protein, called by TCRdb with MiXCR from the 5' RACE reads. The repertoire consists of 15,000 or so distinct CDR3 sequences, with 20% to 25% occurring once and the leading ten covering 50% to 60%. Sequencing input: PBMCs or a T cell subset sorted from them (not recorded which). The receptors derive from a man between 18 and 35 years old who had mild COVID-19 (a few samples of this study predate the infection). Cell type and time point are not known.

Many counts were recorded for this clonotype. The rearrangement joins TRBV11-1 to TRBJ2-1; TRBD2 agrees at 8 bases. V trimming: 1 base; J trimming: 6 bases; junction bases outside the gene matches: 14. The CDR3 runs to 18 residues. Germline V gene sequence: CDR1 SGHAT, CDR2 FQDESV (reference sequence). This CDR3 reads CASSLGPNYGGEGNEQFF. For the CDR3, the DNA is TGTGCCAGCAGCTTAGGGCCCAATTACGGGGGGGAAGGCAATGAGCAGTTCTTC.

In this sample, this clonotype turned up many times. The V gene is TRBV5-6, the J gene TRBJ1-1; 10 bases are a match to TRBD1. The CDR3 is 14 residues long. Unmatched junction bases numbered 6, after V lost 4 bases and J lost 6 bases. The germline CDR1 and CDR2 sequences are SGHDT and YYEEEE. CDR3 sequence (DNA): TGTGCCAGCAGCCCGGGACAGGGGTGGGCTGAAGCTTTCTTT. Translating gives CASSPGQGWAEAFF.

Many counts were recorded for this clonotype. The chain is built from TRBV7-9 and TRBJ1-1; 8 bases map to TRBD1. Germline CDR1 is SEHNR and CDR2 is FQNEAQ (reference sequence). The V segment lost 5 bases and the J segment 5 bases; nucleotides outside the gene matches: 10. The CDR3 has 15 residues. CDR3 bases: TGTGCCAGCAGCCCCGACAGGGGTGTTTGGACTGAAGCTTTCTTT. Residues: CASSPDRGVWTEAFF.

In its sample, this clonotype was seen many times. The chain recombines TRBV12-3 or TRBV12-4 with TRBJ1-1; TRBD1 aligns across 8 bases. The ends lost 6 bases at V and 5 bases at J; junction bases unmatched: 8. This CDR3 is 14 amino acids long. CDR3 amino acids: CASRSQGARTEAFF. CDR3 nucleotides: TGTGCCAGCAGGTCCCAGGGGGCGCGGACTGAAGCTTTCTTT.

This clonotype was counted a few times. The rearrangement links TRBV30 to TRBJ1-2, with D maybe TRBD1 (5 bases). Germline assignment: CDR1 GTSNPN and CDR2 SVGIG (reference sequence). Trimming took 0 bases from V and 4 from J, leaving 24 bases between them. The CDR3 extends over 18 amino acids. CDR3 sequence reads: CAWSVLGGMGLSVYGYTF. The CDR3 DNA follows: TGTGCCTGGAGTGTTCTCGGCGGGATGGGGCTGAGCGTCTATGGCTACACCTTC. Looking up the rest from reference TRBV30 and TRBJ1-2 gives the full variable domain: SQTIHQWPATLVQPVGSPLSLECTVEGTSNPNLYWYRQAAGRGLQLLFYSVGIGQISSEVPQNLSASRPQDRQFILSSKKLLLSDSGFYLCAWSVLGGMGLSVYGYTFGSGTRLTVV.